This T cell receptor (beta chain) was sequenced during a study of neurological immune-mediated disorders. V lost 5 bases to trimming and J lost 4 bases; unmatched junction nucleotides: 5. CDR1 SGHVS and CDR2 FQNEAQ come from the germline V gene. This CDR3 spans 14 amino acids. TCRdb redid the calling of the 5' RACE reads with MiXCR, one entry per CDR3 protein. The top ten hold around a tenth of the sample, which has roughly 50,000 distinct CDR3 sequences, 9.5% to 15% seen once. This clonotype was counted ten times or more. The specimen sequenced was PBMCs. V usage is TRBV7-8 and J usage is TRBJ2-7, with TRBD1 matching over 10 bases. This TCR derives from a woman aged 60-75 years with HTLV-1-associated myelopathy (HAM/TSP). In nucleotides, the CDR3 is TGTGCCAGCAGCACCCGACAGGGGGCGTACGAGCAGTACTTC. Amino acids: CASSTRQGAYEQYF.